The 5 T cell receptor beta chains in this list originate from one sample, sequenced in a study of T cells in Graves' hyperthyroidism and ophthalmopathy. RNA transcripts yielded amplified TCR beta CDR3 regions. TCR CDR3 regions were first amplified by RT-PCR with HTBI primers. TCRdb redid the calling of the multiplex PCR reads with MiXCR, one entry per CDR3 protein. This sample has some 530,000 distinct CDR3 sequences; less than 25% occur once, and the top ten carry under 55%. The material sequenced was blood. These receptors came from a woman in her 70s with Graves' ophthalmopathy.

This clonotype occurred a few times. The CDR3 region has the DNA TGTGCCAGCTCACTTGGGGATGCCGGGGAGCTGTTTTTT. It specifies CASSLGDAGELFF. J is TRBJ2-2 and V is TRBV18; D remains ambiguous. The CDR3 totals 13 residues. Germline V lookup: CDR1 KGHSH, CDR2 LQKENI. V dropped 4 bases and J dropped 6 bases, with 9 bases sitting between them.

This clonotype was seen more than once but under ten times. The chain is built from TRBV20-1 and TRBJ2-5; 10 bases align to TRBD1. V lost 1 base to trimming and J lost 6 bases; unmatched junction nucleotides: 5. The CDR3 extends over 14 amino acids. The V gene's germline CDR1 is DFQATT and CDR2 SNEGSKA (reference sequence). The CDR3 sequence: CSARATGGGKTQYF. The CDR3, as DNA: TGCAGTGCTAGAGCGACAGGGGGCGGAAAGACCCAGTACTTC.

This clonotype has at least ten counts. Sequence at one end of the junction differs from germline and may be a read error. The DNA of the CDR3 is TGTGCCAGCAGTTTGGGACAGGGAGATCAGCCCCAGCATTTT. Its translation is CASSLGQGDQPQHF. V and J are TRBV5-1 and TRBJ1-5, with 9 nucleotides matching TRBD1. This CDR3 has 14 amino acids. CDR1 is SGHRS, CDR2 YFSETQ, per germline.

This clonotype was picked up a small number of times. This chain uses TRBV3-1 with TRBJ1-4; D may be TRBD1 (5 bases). Trimming shortened V by 1 base and J by 8 bases, and 11 bases separated the two germline ends. Germline V gene lookup returns CDR1 LGHDT and CDR2 YNNKEL (reference sequence). This CDR3 has 14 residues. The CDR3 nucleotides read TGTGCCAGCAGCCAAGTTGGGGGAAGGGAAAAACTGTTTTTT. It codes for CASSQVGGREKLFF. Drawing the rest from reference TRBV3-1 and TRBJ1-4, the complete variable domain is DTAVSQTPKYLVTQMGNDKSIKCEQNLGHDTMYWYKQDSKKFLKIMFSYNNKELIINETVPNRFSPKSPDKAHLNLHINSLELGDSAVYFCASSQVGGREKLFFGSGTQLSVL.

J is TRBJ2-1 and V is TRBV20-1; the D gene is possibly TRBD2 (6 bases). The germline V and J ends were trimmed by 7 bases and 3 bases, with 13 bases remaining between them. CDR1 is DFQATT, CDR2 SNEGSKA, per germline (reference sequence). This CDR3 is built from 13 residues. As DNA, the CDR3 is TGCAGTGGGGCGGGGCCAAACTACAATGAGCAGTTCTTC. It translates to CSGAGPNYNEQFF.